A single T cell receptor beta chain is shown here with its context. The antigen is not known. Only in-frame clones appear in the TCRdb table, and some are missing; sequencing was by immunoSEQ multiplex PCR. This sample carries about 170,000 clones, 75% to 90% of them seen once, and the ten largest clones take around 6.9%. The sample belongs to a study of T cell responses to AZD1222 COVID-19 vaccine. CDR3 length equals 16 residues. Germline V gene lookup returns CDR1 LGHDT and CDR2 YNNKEL (reference sequence). V was shortened by 6 bases and J by 6 bases, with 21 bases between the two germline ends. Study-level points and caveats: Once two AZD1222 doses were given, Spike-specific TCR breadth and depth went up.

The V gene is TRBV3-1 (or the pseudogene TRBV3-2), the J gene TRBJ2-1; D possibly matches TRBD1 or TRBD2 (5 bases each). The sample was peripheral blood, taken on day 0 of AZD1222 vaccination. The source is an adult in good health. This CDR3 reads CASSWSGTAPGNEQFF. The DNA for the CDR3 is TGTGCCAGCAGTTGGTCCGGGACGGCCCCTGGCAATGAGCAGTTCTTC.